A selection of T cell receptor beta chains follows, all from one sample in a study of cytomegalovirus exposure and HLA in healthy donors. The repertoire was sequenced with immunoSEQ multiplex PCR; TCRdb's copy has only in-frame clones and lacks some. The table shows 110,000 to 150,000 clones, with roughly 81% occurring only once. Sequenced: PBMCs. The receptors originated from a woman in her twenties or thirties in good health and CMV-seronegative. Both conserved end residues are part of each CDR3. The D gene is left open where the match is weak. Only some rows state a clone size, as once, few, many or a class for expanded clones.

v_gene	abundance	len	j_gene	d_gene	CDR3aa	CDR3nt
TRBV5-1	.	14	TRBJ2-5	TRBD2	CASSHGLAGETQYF	TGCGCCAGCAGCCACGGCCTAGCGGGTGAGACCCAGTACTTC
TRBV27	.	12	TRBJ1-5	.	CASSSRDQPQHF	TGTGCCAGCAGTTCCAGGGATCAGCCCCAGCATTTT
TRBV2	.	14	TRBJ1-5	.	CASSPSKGYQPQHF	TGTGCCAGCAGTCCATCTAAGGGGTATCAGCCCCAGCATTTT
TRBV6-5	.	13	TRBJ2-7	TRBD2	CASSWGGLYEQYF	TGTGCCAGCTCCTGGGGAGGGCTCTACGAGCAGTACTTC
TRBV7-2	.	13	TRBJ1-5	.	CASSSGIIQPQHF	TGTGCCAGCAGCTCAGGGATCATCCAGCCCCAGCATTTT
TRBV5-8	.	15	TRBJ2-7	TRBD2	CASSISGGLAYEQYF	TGTGCCAGCAGCATTAGCGGGGGGCTTGCCTACGAGCAGTACTTC
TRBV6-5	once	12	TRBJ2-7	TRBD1	CASSRQGAGEYF	TGTGCCAGCAGCCGACAGGGGGCGGGGGAGTACTTC
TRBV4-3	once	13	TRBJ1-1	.	CASSQEHNTEAFF	TGCGCCAGCAGCCAAGAACATAACACTGAAGCTTTCTTT
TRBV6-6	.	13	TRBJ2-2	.	CASSYGDTGELFF	TGTGCCAGCAGTTACGGAGACACCGGGGAGCTGTTTTTT
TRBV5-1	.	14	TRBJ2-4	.	CASSLGQGSDIQYF	TGCGCCAGCAGCTTAGGGCAGGGTAGTGACATTCAGTACTTC
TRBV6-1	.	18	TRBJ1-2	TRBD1	CASSELGTGLTRVDGYTF	TGTGCCAGCAGTGAATTAGGGACAGGGTTGACCCGTGTCGATGGCTACACCTTC
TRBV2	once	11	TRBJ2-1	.	CASSESREQFF	TGTGCCAGCAGTGAATCTAGGGAGCAGTTCTTC
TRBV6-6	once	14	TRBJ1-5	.	CASSYDSGNQPQHF	TGTGCCAGCAGTTACGATTCAGGGAATCAGCCCCAGCATTTT
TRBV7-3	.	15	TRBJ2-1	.	CASSLLGGAYNEQFF	TGTGCCAGCAGCCTCCTCGGGGGTGCCTACAATGAGCAGTTCTTC
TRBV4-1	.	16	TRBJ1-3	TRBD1	CASSLGQGGSGNTIYF	TGCGCCAGCAGCCTAGGACAGGGCGGTTCTGGAAACACCATATATTTT
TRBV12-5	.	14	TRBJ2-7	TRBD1	CASGLNRGAGEQYF	TGTGCTAGTGGTTTGAACAGGGGGGCCGGCGAGCAGTACTTC
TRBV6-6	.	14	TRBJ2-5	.	CASSRGTVQETQYF	TGTGCCAGCAGCCGGGGGACAGTACAAGAGACCCAGTACTTC
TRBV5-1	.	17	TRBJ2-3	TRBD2	CASMTGLAGGAADTQYF	TGCGCCAGCATGACGGGACTAGCGGGGGGCGCCGCAGATACGCAGTATTTT
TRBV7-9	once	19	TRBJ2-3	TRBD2	CASSARLAGGPARPDTQYF	TGTGCCAGCAGCGCCAGACTAGCGGGGGGGCCTGCCCGTCCAGATACGCAGTATTTT
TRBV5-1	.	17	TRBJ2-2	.	CASSLGLRITNTGELFF	TGCGCCAGCAGCCTAGGACTGAGGATTACGAACACCGGGGAGCTGTTTTTT
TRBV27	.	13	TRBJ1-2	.	CASSPPGLYGYTF	TGTGCCAGCAGCCCCCCCGGTCTCTATGGCTACACCTTC
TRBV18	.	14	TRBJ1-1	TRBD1	CASSKTGGDTEAFF	TGTGCCAGCTCAAAGACAGGGGGAGACACTGAAGCTTTCTTT
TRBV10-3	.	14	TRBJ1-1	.	CAISVQGHSLDAFF	TGTGCCATCAGTGTCCAGGGCCACTCGCTTGATGCTTTCTTT
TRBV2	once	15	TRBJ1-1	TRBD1	CASIPRTGLGTEAFF	TGTGCCAGCATTCCTAGGACAGGGCTGGGGACTGAAGCTTTCTTT
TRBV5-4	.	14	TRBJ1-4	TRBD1	CASSSTGTNEKLFF	TGTGCCAGCAGCTCGACAGGGACTAATGAAAAACTGTTTTTT
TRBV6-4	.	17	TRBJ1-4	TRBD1	CASSDSGTYRGSEKLFF	TGTGCCAGCAGTGACTCTGGTACGTACAGGGGGTCTGAAAAACTGTTTTTT
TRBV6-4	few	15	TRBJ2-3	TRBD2	CASSDTSGGADTQYF	TGTGCCAGCAGTGACACTAGCGGGGGGGCCGATACGCAGTATTTT
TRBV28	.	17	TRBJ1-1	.	CASSLGFGGTRGTEAFF	TGTGCCAGCAGTTTAGGGTTCGGGGGGACCCGGGGCACTGAAGCTTTCTTT
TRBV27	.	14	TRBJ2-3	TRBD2	CASRERGHTDTQYF	TGTGCCAGCAGAGAGCGGGGGCACACAGATACGCAGTATTTT
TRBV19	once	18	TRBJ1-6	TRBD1	CASSLTGTGAYGWSPLHF	TGTGCCAGTAGTTTAACCGGGACAGGCGCATACGGCTGGTCACCCCTCCACTTT
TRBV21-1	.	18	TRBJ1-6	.	CASSNRDRDQRGHSPLHF	TGTGCCAGCAGCAACCGGGACAGAGACCAAAGGGGCCATTCACCCCTCCACTTT
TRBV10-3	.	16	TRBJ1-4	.	CAISESGGRRDEKLFF	TGTGCCATCAGTGAGTCCGGGGGGCGTAGGGATGAAAAACTGTTTTTT
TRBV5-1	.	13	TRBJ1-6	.	CASSLGSASPLHF	TGCGCCAGCAGCTTGGGCAGCGCTTCACCCCTCCACTTT
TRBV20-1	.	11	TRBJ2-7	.	CSASTRDEQYF	TGCAGTGCTTCGACTAGAGACGAGCAGTACTTC
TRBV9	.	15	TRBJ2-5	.	CASSVVAGSQETQYF	TGTGCCAGCAGCGTAGTGGCGGGGAGCCAAGAGACCCAGTACTTC
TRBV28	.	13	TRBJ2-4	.	CASQGWAKNIQYF	TGTGCCAGCCAGGGGTGGGCCAAAAACATTCAGTACTTC
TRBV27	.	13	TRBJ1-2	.	CASSLQINYGYTF	TGTGCCAGCAGTTTACAGATTAACTATGGCTACACCTTC
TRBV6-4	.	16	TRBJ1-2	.	CASSDSQLVVNYGYTF	TGTGCCAGCAGTGACTCACAGCTGGTAGTGAACTATGGCTACACCTTC
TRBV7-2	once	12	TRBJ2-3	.	CASNIRTDTQYF	TGTGCCAGCAACATACGCACAGATACGCAGTATTTT